The clone carrying this T cell receptor (beta chain) came up many times. Patients underwent thyroid surgery, and none had received any treatment before it. MiXCR re-clonotyped the PCR reads for TCRdb. The sample contains 35,000 to 50,000 clones, about 4.2% of which appear only once. The sample is drawn from a study of metastatic and nonmetastatic thyroid tumors. The CDR3 consists of 11 residues. Germline CDR1 and CDR2: GTSNPN and SVGIG (reference sequence). V lost 0 bases and J lost 10; bases outside the gene matches: 1. The sequence was collected from a female donor with papillary thyroid cancer or a benign thyroid nodule (not recorded which). Some clones in this sample may be carry-over from other donors' samples. This chain connects TRBV30 to TRBJ2-3, with TRBD2 matching over 7 bases. Sequenced input: blood. CDR3 sequence reads: CAWSVLASQYF. The DNA for the CDR3 is TGTGCCTGGAGTGTACTAGCGTCGCAGTATTTT.